This TCR beta chain was sequenced during a study of cytomegalovirus exposure and HLA in healthy donors. It was with 60 Vbeta and 13 Jbeta primers that the PCR ran. Assay used: immunoSEQ multiplex PCR; TCRdb lists only in-frame clones, some missing. The table shows around 190,000 clones, with 86% occurring only once. Donors counted as nominally healthy when sampled, yet unrecorded immune exposures were likely. The TCR originated in a woman aged 30 to 39 in good health and CMV-seronegative. Input material: PBMCs.

The CDR3 coding sequence is TGTGCCAGCAGCAGCCGACTGTTTCTTCAAGGTAGCTCCTACAATGAGCAGTTCTTC. Translated, it gives CASSSRLFLQGSSYNEQFF. The rearrangement joins TRBV9 to TRBJ2-1; D is undetermined. Per the germline V gene, CDR1 is SGDLS and CDR2 is YYNGEE. The V and J ends lost 4 bases and 0 bases respectively, with 23 bases between them. The CDR3 extends over 19 amino acids.